This entry is about one TCR beta chain. Its target is not known. Clones were read by immunoSEQ multiplex PCR, and TCRdb kept only the in-frame ones, dropping some. The table has 25,000 to 30,000 clones, roughly 79% seen once; the top ten hold less than 1.3%. The data originate from a study of STAT5B mutations in CD4+ large granular lymphocyte leukemia. Findings and limits, study-wide: Patient CD4-sorted repertoires stayed more clonal than healthy ones after leukemic-clone removal.

The CDR3 loop spans 13 amino acids. Germline V lookup: CDR1 MDHEN, CDR2 SYDVKM. The V end lost 8 bases, the J end lost 7 bases, and 17 bases lay between the germline ends. The receptor's source is a human donor in good health. The sequenced sample consisted of CD4+ T cells from blood buffy coats. The chain is built from TRBV28 and TRBJ2-5, with D perhaps TRBD2 (7 bases). The CDR3 spells CASAKGRGGTQYF. The DNA of the CDR3 is TGTGCCAGCGCGAAAGGGAGGGGGGGGACCCAGTACTTC.